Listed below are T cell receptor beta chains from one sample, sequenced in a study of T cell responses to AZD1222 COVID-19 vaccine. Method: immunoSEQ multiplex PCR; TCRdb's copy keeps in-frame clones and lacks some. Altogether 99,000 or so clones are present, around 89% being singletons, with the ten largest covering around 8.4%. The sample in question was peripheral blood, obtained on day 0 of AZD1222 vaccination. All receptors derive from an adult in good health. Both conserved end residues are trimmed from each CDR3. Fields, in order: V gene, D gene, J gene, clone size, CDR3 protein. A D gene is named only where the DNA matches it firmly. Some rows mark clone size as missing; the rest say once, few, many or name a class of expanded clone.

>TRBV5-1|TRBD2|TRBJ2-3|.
ASSLEAGVTDTQY
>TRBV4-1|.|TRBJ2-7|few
ASSQVDLGLSYGEQY
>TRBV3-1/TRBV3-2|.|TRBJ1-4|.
ASSARVDEKLF
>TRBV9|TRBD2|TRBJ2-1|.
ASSVGERVPSGSKQF
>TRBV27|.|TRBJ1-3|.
ASSPTRSSGNTIY
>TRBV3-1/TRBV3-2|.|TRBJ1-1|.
ASSSRTGTAF
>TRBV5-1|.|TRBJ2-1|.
ASSLAQGSYNEQF
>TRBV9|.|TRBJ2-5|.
ASSPAPDRGAETQY
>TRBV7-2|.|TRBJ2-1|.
ASSLDYYNEQF
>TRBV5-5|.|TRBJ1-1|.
ASSFGRVNTEAF
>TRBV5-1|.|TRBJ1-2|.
ASRLGVNYGYT
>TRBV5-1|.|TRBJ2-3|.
ASSTGQTTDTQY
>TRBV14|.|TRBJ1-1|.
ASSLYLGLNTEAF
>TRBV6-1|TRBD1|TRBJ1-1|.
ASSETGGFTEAF
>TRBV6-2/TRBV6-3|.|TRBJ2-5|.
ASSYSGLGTQY
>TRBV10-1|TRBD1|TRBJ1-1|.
ASRDRADTEAF
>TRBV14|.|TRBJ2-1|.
ASSQGHPYEQF
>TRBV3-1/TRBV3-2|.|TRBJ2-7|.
ASSHPLGTEQY
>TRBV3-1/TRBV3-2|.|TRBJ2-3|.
ASSQVGDTQY
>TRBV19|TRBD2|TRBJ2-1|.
ASSTTSGSYEQF
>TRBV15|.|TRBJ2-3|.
ATSRDHADTQY
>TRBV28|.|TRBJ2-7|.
ASSLGGFVTRDYEQY
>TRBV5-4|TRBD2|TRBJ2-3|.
ASGGLAGNTDTQY
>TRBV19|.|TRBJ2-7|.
ASSIWGSEQY
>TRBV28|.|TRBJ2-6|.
ASSSPLTGANVLT
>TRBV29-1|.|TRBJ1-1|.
SALVGANTEAF
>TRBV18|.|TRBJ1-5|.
ASSPRADQPQH
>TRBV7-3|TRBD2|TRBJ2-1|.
ASSARSSGRLYEQF
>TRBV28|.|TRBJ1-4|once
ASSRTPADEKLF
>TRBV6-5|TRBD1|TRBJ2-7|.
ASSYSSGGDYEQY
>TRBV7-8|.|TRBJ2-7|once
ASSLGPTGGRYEQY
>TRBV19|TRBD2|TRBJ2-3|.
ASQPHYGGQRETFVDTQY
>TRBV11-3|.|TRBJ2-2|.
ASSFRGQAGELF
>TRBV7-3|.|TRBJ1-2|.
ASSLGPTRGYT
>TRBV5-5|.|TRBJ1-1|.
ASSLVEGYYEAF
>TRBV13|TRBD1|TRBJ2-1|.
ASSSGTEGNEQF
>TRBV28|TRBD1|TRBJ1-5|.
ASRGTGGSNQPQH
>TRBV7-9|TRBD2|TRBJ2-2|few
VPGLANTGELF
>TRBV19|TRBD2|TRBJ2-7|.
ASSPPGTSGTYEQY
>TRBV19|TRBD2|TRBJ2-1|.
ASRPLIAGRSYNEQF
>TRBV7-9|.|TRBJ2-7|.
ASISPGAGEQY
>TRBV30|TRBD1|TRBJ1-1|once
AWTLPRTGITEAF
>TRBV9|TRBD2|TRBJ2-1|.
ASSVESGTSSYEQF
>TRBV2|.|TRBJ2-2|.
ASSLQGPNTGELF
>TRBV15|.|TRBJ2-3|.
ATSTRDSNTQY
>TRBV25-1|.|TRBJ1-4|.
ASRNTGFDEKLF
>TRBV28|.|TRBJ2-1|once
ASSLSPSYNEQF
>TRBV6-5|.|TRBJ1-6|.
ASSSTGHGALH
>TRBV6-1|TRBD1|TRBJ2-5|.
ASSGGQGRVYQETQY
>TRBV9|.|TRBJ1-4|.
ASSLRQAGEKLF
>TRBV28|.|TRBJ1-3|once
ASSPGAGDTIY